This entry lists 24 T cell receptor beta chains sequenced from one sample in a study of OX40 agonist ivuxolimab in advanced cancers. The table came from immunoSEQ multiplex PCR; TCRdb's copy has only in-frame clones and leaves some out. The sample gives 9,500 to 15,000 clones, 70% to 80% of which show up once; 27% is in the top ten. This sample comprised CD4+ or CD8+ T cells sorted from blood, obtained in a trial of the OX40 agonist ivuxolimab. The receptor source for this set is an adult with an advanced solid tumor such as melanoma, head and neck, liver or kidney cancer.

This clone qualifies as large. This sequence joins TRBV7-9 and TRBJ2-7; D possibly corresponds to TRBD1 (6 bases). The CDR3 length is 17 residues. Germline V gene sequence: CDR1 SEHNR, CDR2 FQNEAQ (reference sequence). Trimming cost V 2 bases and J 4 bases, with 21 bases left between them. The CDR3 DNA follows: TGTGCCAGCAGCTTACCCTCGGACAGCCTGAACCTTTACGAGCAGTACTTC. The encoded protein is CASSLPSDSLNLYEQYF.

The chain links TRBV6-6 to TRBJ2-7, with unresolved D. The CDR3 length is 11 residues. V gave up 6 bases and J gave up 2 bases, with 5 bases separating them. The V gene's germline CDR1 is MNHNY and CDR2 SVGAGI (reference sequence). For the CDR3, the DNA is TGTGCCAGCAGCCCAACCTACGAGCAGTACTTC. Residues: CASSPTYEQYF.

The chain couples TRBV9 to TRBJ1-1; no firm D call. The germline V and J ends were trimmed by 3 bases and 0 bases, with 3 bases remaining between them. The CDR3 length is 12 residues. The germline V gene has CDR1 SGDLS and CDR2 YYNGEE. Written as DNA, the CDR3 is TGTGCCAGCAGCGCCATGAACACTGAAGCTTTCTTT. It yields the protein CASSAMNTEAFF.

This clone was counted once. This sequence joins TRBV6-5 and TRBJ2-7; TRBD2 agrees at 15 bases. Germline CDR1 is MNHEY and CDR2 is SVGAGI. The CDR3 contains 15 residues. Unmatched junction bases numbered 6, after V lost 6 bases and J lost 6 bases. This CDR3 is CASSFGLAGGLEQYF. CDR3 DNA sequence: TGTGCCAGCAGCTTTGGACTAGCGGGAGGGCTCGAGCAGTACTTC.

The chain couples TRBV28 to TRBJ2-7, with D perhaps matching TRBD2 (5 bases). The CDR3 extends over 14 amino acids. V was cut by 6 bases and J by 3 bases, with 15 bases left in between. Germline V gene sequence: CDR1 MDHEN, CDR2 SYDVKM. CDR3 loop: CASRRTIEGYEQYF. CDR3 in DNA: TGTGCCAGCAGACGAACTATAGAGGGCTACGAGCAGTACTTC.

This CDR3 is CASREEGRNQPQHF. CDR3 sequence (DNA): TGTGCCAGTAGGGAGGAGGGCCGCAATCAGCCCCAGCATTTT. The chain couples TRBV19 to TRBJ1-5; D remains ambiguous. This CDR3 is 14 amino acids long. Trimming took 6 bases from V and 2 from J, leaving 11 bases between them. Germline V gene data show CDR1 as LNHDA and CDR2 as SQIVND (reference sequence).

This chain connects TRBV6-5 to TRBJ1-5; TRBD1 agrees at 7 bases. Germline-derived CDR1 and CDR2 are MNHEY and SVGAGI. V was clipped by 7 bases and J by 2 bases; unmatched bases: 8. This CDR3 is 15 amino acids long. This chain's CDR3 is CASTSRGHRNQPQHF. In DNA, the CDR3 is TGTGCCAGCACTTCAAGGGGGCATCGCAATCAGCCCCAGCATTTT.

This clone has more than one count but fewer than ten. This chain joins TRBV5-1 and TRBJ1-1; D remains ambiguous. CDR3 size: 13 residues. CDR1 SGHRS and CDR2 YFSETQ come from the germline V gene. V lost 0 bases, J lost 1 base, and 4 bases lay in between. CDR3 loop: CASSLAGNTEAFF. As DNA, the CDR3 is TGCGCCAGCAGCTTGGCGGGGAACACTGAAGCTTTCTTT.

This rearrangement joins TRBV7-8 to TRBJ2-7; 11 bases line up with TRBD1. The V segment lost 4 bases and the J segment 3 bases; nucleotides outside the gene matches: 2. Looked up from germline, CDR1 is SGHVS and CDR2 is FQNEAQ. This CDR3 has 14 amino acids. The CDR3 nucleotides are TGTGCCAGCAGCTCCGGGACAGGGGGCTACGAGCAGTACTTC. Its protein product is CASSSGTGGYEQYF.

The chain has TRBV27 and TRBJ2-3; TRBD2 is a possible D gene (7 bases). V lost 7 bases and J 7 bases, leaving 18 bases between the germline ends. Germline CDR1 MNHEY, CDR2 SMNVEV (reference sequence). This CDR3 spans 14 amino acids. The CDR3 spells CASIPGLGGNTQYF. In DNA form, the CDR3 reads TGTGCCAGCATCCCCGGACTAGGGGGGAATACGCAGTATTTT.

J is TRBJ2-5 and V is TRBV6-5; TRBD1 might be the D (6 bases). V lost 4 bases and J 0 bases, leaving 12 bases between the germline ends. The length of the CDR3 is 15 residues. CDR1 is MNHEY, CDR2 SVGAGI, per germline. CDR3 region: CASSFGQTNQETQYF. In DNA, the CDR3 is TGTGCCAGCAGTTTTGGACAGACTAACCAAGAGACCCAGTACTTC.

J is TRBJ2-1 and V is TRBV6-6; D is perhaps TRBD1 or TRBD2 (6 bases each). Trimming shortened V by 7 bases and J by 9 bases, and 19 bases separated the two germline ends. The germline gives CDR1 MNHNY, CDR2 SVGAGI (reference sequence). The CDR3 length is 14 residues. The CDR3 region has the DNA TGTGCCAGCAACACGGGGGCAGGGTCTAGTGAGCAGTTCTTC. Translating gives CASNTGAGSSEQFF.

V usage is TRBV7-8 and J usage is TRBJ2-7, with D tentatively TRBD1 or TRBD2 (5 bases each). Between the trimmed V and J ends, which lost 5 bases and 4 bases, there was a span of 15 bases. Germline lookup yields CDR1 SGHVS and CDR2 FQNEAQ. The CDR3 covers 14 residues. CDR3 sequence reads: CASSRGTLTYEQYF. CDR3 bases: TGTGCCAGCAGCCGAGGGACCCTAACTTACGAGCAGTACTTC.

The chain uses TRBV7-9 and TRBJ2-2; D gene uncertain. Germline CDR1 is SEHNR and CDR2 is FQNEAQ (reference sequence). Trimming took off 5 bases at V and 2 bases at J, with 3 bases between the two ends. This CDR3 contains 12 residues. CDR3 sequence: CASSHNTGELFF. CDR3 nucleotides: TGTGCCAGCAGCCACAACACCGGGGAGCTGTTTTTT. The full variable domain, with the rest looked up from reference TRBV7-9 and TRBJ2-2, is DTGVSQNPRHKITKRGQNVTFRCDPISEHNRLYWYRQTLGQGPEFLTYFQNEAQLEKSRLLSDRFSAERPKGSFSTLEIQRTEQGDSAMYLCASSHNTGELFFGEGSRLTVL.

In this sample, this clone turned up once. The chain couples TRBV2 to TRBJ2-7, with 9 bases identical to TRBD2. In germline, CDR1 is SNHLY, CDR2 FYNNEI. V gave up 2 bases and J gave up 4 bases; unmatched junction bases: 9. There are 16 residues in the CDR3. CDR3 protein: CASSESELAGPYEQYF. The CDR3 DNA is TGTGCCAGCAGTGAAAGTGAACTAGCGGGCCCTTACGAGCAGTACTTC.

This chain joins TRBV5-1 and TRBJ2-7; 12 bases fit TRBD1. Trimming took 3 bases from V and 4 from J; bases not matched to a gene: 5. This CDR3 spans 15 amino acids. CDR1 is SGHRS, CDR2 YFSETQ, per germline. The CDR3 sequence is CASSSPGQGAYEQYF. The CDR3 DNA reads TGCGCCAGCAGCTCACCGGGACAGGGGGCTTACGAGCAGTACTTC.

CDR3 loop: CASSAYSNQPQHF. CDR3 in DNA: TGTGCCAGCAGCGCATATAGCAATCAGCCCCAGCATTTT. The chain uses TRBV11-2 and TRBJ1-5, with no clear D. The V gene lost 5 bases and the J gene lost 0 bases, with 5 bases spanning the gap. The germline V gene has CDR1 SGHAT and CDR2 FQNNGV. This CDR3 is 13 amino acids long. Based on the CDR3 plus reference TRBV11-2 and TRBJ1-5, the full variable domain is EAGVAQSPRYKIIEKRQSVAFWCNPISGHATLYWYQQILGQGPKLLIQFQNNGVVDDSQLPKDRFSAERLKGVDSTLKIQPAKLEDSAVYLCASSAYSNQPQHFGDGTRLSIL.

The genes are TRBV7-2 and TRBJ2-3; D possibly matches TRBD1 or TRBD2 (6 bases each). Deletions cut 5 bases from V and 9 bases from J, with 15 bases between. The CDR3 totals 13 residues. Germline-derived CDR1 and CDR2 are SGHTA and FQGNSA. For the CDR3, the DNA is TGTGCCAGCAGCCCGCCTAGGGGGGCGACGCAGTATTTT. Translating it yields CASSPPRGATQYF.

This clone was counted a few times. V usage is TRBV7-9 and J usage is TRBJ1-2, with D perhaps matching TRBD1 (5 bases). This CDR3 spans 14 amino acids. Germline CDR1 is SEHNR and CDR2 is FQNEAQ (reference sequence). Trimming took 1 base from V and 7 from J, leaving 13 bases between them. The CDR3 nucleotides read TGTGCCAGCAGCTTAGGACCGGGGCAACTTGGCTACACCTTC. This gives the protein CASSLGPGQLGYTF.

The genes are TRBV10-3 and TRBJ2-2, with TRBD1 matching 9 bases. V lost 10 bases to trimming and J lost 5 bases; unmatched junction nucleotides: 8. The CDR3 is 14 amino acids. Germline V gives CDR1 ENHRY, CDR2 SYGVKD. CDR3 DNA sequence: TGTGCCAGCCGGGACAGGGAAGAAACCGGGGAGCTGTTTTTT. It specifies CASRDREETGELFF.

V gene TRBV27 combines with J gene TRBJ1-2; TRBD1 might be the D (6 bases). Trimming pared 3 bases from V and 11 bases from J, leaving 13 bases between. Germline V lookup: CDR1 MNHEY, CDR2 SMNVEV (reference sequence). CDR3 size: 12 residues. The chain's CDR3 is CASSFLQGQYTF. The DNA of the CDR3 is TGTGCCAGCAGTTTTCTCCAGGGGCAATACACCTTC.

CDR3 sequence reads: CASSQVSWEQFF. The DNA of the CDR3 is TGTGCCAGCAGCCAAGTTAGCTGGGAGCAGTTCTTC. The chain is built from TRBV4-2 and TRBJ2-1; no firm D call. V shed 1 base and J shed 10 bases, with 8 bases lying between them. Germline CDR1 and CDR2: LGHNA and YNFKEQ. The CDR3 extends over 12 amino acids.

The chain is built from TRBV19 and TRBJ2-7, with D possibly called TRBD1 or TRBD2 (5 bases each). The CDR3 consists of 15 residues. Trimming cost V 8 bases and J 0 bases, with 17 bases left between them. The germline CDR1 and CDR2 sequences are LNHDA and SQIVND (reference sequence). The chain's CDR3 is CASAGRDSISYEQYF. DNA of the CDR3: TGTGCCAGTGCGGGTAGAGACAGCATCTCCTACGAGCAGTACTTC.

This chain connects TRBV4-2 to TRBJ2-7; D is uncertain. This CDR3 spans 12 amino acids. Trimming stripped 6 bases from V and 5 bases from J, with 11 bases between. Germline CDR1 is LGHNA and CDR2 is YNFKEQ. CDR3 region: CASSDSVHEQYF. In nucleotides, the CDR3 is TGTGCCAGCAGTGATAGTGTGCACGAGCAGTACTTC.